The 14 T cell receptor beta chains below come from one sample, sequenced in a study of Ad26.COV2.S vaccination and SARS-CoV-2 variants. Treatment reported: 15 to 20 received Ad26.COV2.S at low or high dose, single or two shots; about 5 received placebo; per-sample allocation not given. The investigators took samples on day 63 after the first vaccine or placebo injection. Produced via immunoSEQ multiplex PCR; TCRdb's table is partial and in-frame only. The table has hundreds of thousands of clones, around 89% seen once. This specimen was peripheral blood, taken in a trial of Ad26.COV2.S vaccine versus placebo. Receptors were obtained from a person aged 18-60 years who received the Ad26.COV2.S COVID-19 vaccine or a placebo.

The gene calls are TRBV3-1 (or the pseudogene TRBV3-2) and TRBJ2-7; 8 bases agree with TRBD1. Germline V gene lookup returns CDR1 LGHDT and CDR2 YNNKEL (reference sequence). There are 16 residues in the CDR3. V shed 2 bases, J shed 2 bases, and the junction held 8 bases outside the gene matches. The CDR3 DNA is TGTGCCAGCAGCCAACCTGGACAGGGCCATACCTACGAGCAGTACTTC. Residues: CASSQPGQGHTYEQYF.

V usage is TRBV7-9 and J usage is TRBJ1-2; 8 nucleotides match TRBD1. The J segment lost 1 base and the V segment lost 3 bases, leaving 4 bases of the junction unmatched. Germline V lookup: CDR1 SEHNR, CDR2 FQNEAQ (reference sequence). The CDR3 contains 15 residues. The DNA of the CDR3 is TGTGCCAGCAGCTTCCTGACAGGGGTTAACTATGGCTACACCTTC. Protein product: CASSFLTGVNYGYTF.

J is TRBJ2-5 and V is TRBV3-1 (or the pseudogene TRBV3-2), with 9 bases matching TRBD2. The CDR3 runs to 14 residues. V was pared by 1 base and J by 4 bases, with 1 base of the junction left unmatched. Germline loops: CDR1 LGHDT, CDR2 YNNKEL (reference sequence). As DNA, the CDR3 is TGTGCCAGCAGCCAAGGGACTAGCGCAGAGACCCAGTACTTC. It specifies CASSQGTSAETQYF.

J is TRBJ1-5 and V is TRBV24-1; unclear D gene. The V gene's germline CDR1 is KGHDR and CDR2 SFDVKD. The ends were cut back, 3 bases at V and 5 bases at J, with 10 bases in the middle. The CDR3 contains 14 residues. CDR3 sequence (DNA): TGTGCCACCAGTGATCCGTGGGAGTATCAGCCCCAGCATTTT. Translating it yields CATSDPWEYQPQHF.

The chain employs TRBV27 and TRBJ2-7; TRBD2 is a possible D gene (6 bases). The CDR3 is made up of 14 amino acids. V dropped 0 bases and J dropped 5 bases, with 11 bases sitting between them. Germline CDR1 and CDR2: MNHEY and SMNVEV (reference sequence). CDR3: CASSLSGGLHEQYF. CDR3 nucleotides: TGTGCCAGCAGTTTATCGGGGGGTCTCCACGAGCAGTACTTC.

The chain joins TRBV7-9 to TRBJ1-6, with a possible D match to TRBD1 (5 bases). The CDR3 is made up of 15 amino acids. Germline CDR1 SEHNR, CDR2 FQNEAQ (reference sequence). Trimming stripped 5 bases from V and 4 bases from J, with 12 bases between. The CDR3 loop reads CASSPGTLYNSPLHF. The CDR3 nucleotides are TGTGCCAGCAGCCCAGGGACCTTATATAATTCACCCCTCCACTTT.

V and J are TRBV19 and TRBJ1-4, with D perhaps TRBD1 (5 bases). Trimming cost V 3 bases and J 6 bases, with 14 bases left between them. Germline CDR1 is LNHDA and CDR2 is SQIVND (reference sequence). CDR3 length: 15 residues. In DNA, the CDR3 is TGTGCCAGTAGTATCCAGGCAGGGCGTGATGAAAAACTGTTTTTT. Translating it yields CASSIQAGRDEKLFF.

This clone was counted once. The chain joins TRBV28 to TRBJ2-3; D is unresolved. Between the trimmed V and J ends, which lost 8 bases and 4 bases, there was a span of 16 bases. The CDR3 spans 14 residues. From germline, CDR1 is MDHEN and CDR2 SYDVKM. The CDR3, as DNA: TGTGCCAGCGATTTTGCCCGGGTGCCAGATACGCAGTATTTT. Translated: CASDFARVPDTQYF.

The CDR3 nucleotides read TGTGCCAGCAGCGTGACTAGCGGGTCTTACAATGAGCAGTTCTTC. It yields the protein CASSVTSGSYNEQFF. V gene TRBV11-2 combines with J gene TRBJ2-1; TRBD2 agrees at 10 bases. This CDR3 region has 15 residues. Trimming at V came to 5 bases and at J to 4 bases, leaving 5 bases not matched to a gene. Germline CDR1 and CDR2: SGHAT and FQNNGV.

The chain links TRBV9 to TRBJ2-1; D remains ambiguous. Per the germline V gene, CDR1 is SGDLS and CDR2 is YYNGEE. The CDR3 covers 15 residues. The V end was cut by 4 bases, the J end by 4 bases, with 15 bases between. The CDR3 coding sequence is TGTGCCAGCAGCCCAGGACCCTTGGTTTACAATGAGCAGTTCTTC. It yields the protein CASSPGPLVYNEQFF.

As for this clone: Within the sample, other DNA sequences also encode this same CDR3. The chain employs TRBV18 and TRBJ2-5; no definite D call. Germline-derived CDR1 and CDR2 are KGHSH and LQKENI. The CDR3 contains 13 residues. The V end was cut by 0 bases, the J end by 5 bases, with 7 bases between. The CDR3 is CASSPPVQETQYF. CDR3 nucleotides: TGTGCCAGCTCACCACCGGTGCAGGAGACCCAGTACTTC.

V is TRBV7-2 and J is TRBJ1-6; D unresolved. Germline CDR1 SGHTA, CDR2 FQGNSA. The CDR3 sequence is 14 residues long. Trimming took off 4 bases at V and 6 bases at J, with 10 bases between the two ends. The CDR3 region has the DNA TGTGCCAGCAGCTCCTTTACCCTTAATTCACCCCTCCACTTT. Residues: CASSSFTLNSPLHF.

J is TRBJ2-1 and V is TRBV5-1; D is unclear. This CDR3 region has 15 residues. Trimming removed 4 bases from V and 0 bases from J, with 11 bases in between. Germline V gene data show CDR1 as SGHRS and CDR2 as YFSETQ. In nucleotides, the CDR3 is TGCGCCAGCAGCATATCTTTGAGCTCCTACAATGAGCAGTTCTTC. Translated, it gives CASSISLSSYNEQFF.

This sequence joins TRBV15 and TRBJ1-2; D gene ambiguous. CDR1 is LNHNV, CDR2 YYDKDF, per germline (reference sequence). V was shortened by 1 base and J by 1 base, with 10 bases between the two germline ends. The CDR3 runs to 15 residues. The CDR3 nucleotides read TGTGCCACCAGCAGAGTGCCTGCCGATAACTATGGCTACACCTTC. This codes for CATSRVPADNYGYTF.